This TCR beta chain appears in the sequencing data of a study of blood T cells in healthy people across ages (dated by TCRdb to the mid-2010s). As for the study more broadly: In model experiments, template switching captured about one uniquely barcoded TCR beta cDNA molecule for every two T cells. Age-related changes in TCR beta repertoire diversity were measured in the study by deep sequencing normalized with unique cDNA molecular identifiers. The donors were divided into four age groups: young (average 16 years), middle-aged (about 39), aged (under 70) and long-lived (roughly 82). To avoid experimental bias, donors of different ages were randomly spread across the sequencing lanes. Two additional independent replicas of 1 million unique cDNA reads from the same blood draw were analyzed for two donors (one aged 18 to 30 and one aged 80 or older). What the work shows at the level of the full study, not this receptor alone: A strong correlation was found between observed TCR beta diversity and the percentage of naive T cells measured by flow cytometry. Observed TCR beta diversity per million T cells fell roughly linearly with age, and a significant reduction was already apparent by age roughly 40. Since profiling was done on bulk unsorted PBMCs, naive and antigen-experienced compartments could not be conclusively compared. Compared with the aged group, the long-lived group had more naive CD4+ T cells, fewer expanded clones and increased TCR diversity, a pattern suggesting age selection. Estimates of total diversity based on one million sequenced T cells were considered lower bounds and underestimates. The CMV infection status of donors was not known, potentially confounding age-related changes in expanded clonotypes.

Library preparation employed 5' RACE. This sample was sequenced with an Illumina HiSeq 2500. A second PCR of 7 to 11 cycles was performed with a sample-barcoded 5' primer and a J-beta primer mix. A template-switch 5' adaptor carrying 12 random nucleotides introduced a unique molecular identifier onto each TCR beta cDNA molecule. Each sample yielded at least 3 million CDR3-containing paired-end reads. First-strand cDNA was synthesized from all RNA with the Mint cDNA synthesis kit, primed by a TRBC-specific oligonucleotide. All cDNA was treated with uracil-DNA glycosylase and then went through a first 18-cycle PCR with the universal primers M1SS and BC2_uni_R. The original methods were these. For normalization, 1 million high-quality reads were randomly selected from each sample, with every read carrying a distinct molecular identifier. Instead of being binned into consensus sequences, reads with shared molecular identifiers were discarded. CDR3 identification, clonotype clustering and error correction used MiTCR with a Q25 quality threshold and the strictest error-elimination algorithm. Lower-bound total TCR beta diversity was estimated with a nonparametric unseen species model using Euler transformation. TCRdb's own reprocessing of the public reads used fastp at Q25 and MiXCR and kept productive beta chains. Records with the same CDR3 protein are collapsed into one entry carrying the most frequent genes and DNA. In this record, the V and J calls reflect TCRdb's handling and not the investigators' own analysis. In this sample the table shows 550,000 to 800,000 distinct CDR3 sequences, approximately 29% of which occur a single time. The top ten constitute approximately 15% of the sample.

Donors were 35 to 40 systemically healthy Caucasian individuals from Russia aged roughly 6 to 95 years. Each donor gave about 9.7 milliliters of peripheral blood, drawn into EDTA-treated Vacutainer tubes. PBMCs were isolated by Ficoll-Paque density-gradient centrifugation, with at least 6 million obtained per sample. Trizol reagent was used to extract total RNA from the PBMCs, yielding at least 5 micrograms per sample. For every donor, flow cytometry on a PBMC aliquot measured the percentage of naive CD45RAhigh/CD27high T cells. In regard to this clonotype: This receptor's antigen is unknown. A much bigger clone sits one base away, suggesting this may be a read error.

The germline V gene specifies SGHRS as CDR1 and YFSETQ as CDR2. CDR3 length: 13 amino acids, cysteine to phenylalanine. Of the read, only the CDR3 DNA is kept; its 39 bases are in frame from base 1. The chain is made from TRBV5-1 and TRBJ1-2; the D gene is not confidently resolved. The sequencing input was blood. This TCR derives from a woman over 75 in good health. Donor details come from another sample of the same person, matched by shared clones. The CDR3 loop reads CANSLEIGYGYTF. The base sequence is TGCGCCAACAGCTTGGAAATTGGCTATGGCTACACCTTC.